This T cell receptor beta chain was retrieved from a study of T cells in localized non-small cell lung cancer. Clones were sequenced by immunoSEQ multiplex PCR, and TCRdb holds only the in-frame ones, with some missing. In the table there are about 1,800 clones, roughly a quarter of which are singletons. CDR3 length equals 14 residues. Trimming shortened V by 5 bases and J by 3 bases, and 13 bases separated the two germline ends. Germline CDR1 is SGHNT and CDR2 is YENEEA. V usage is TRBV11-3 and J usage is TRBJ1-1, with D perhaps matching TRBD1 (6 bases). This clonotype was obtained from a woman aged 40-70 years with stage I lung adenocarcinoma. This sample comprised lung tumor tissue, obtained before any cancer treatment. This CDR3 reads CASSPGGAYTEAFF. CDR3 sequence (DNA): TGTGCCAGCAGCCCCGGGGGGGCGTACACTGAAGCTTTCTTT.